This TCR beta chain was recovered during a study of tumor-infiltrating lymphocytes in primary liver carcinoma. The CDR3 has 16 amino acids. Germline V gives CDR1 SGHNT, CDR2 YENEEA. Constant-region priming of approximately 500 ng total RNA yielded TCR beta cDNA. Three rounds of nested multiplex PCR with slightly modified ARM-PCR produced TCR beta libraries. The two initial PCR rounds, roughly 10 cycles each, used TRBV1-TRBV30 forward and C-beta reverse primers. TCRdb reanalysed the multiplex PCR reads using MiXCR and keeps one entry per CDR3 protein. The table records about 210,000 distinct CDR3 sequences, about 65% of them present only once. Turning to this clonotype: The germline gene is not matched at one end of the junction; a read error may be the cause.

The study extracted blood RNA from unsorted whole blood and also extracted germline DNA. The chain couples TRBV11-3 to TRBJ2-2, with TRBD2 matching over 8 bases. This clonotype was obtained from a woman aged 55-69 years with primary liver carcinoma and hepatitis B virus infection. Sample: peripheral blood. CDR3 amino acids: CASSLRTSYDTRELFF. The CDR3 DNA reads TGTGCCAGCAGCCTGAGGACTAGCTACGACACCAGGGAGCTGTTTTTT.